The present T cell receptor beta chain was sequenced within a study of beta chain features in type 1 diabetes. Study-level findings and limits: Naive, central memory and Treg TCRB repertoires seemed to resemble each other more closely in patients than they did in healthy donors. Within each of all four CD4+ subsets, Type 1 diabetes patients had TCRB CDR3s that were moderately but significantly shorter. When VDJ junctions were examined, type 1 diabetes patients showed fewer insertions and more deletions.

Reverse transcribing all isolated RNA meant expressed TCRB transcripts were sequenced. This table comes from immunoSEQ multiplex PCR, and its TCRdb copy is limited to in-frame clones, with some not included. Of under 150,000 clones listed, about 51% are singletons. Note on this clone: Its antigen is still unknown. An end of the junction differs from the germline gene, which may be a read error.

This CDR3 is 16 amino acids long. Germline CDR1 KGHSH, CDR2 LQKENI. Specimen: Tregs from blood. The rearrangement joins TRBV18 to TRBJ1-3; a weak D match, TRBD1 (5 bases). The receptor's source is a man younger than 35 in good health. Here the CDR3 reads CASSTPPGPTGNTIYF. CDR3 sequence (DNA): TGTGCCAGCTCAACACCCCCAGGGCCGACTGGAAACACCATATATTTT.